The 20 T cell receptor beta chains below all came from one sample that was sequenced in a study of cytotoxic CD8 clonotypes in ibrutinib-treated CLL. Assay used: immunoSEQ multiplex PCR; TCRdb lists only in-frame clones, some missing. This table holds some 130,000 clones, 70% to 80% found once. Here the sequenced sample was PBMCs, taken after 24 months of ibrutinib treatment. The receptors were sampled from a human donor with chronic lymphocytic leukemia.

The chain carries TRBV10-3 and TRBJ2-5, with 8 positions matching TRBD1. The CDR3 totals 14 residues. Germline trimming cut 5 bases from V and 5 bases from J; bases unmatched to any gene: 7. CDR1 is ENHRY, CDR2 SYGVKD, per germline. This CDR3 is CAISPPGGGETQYF. The CDR3 DNA sequence: TGTGCCATCAGTCCCCCAGGGGGCGGGGAGACCCAGTACTTC.

The chain has TRBV16 and TRBJ1-3; the D is unclear. V lost 5 bases and J lost 4, with 6 bases in between. Germline V lookup: CDR1 KGHSY, CDR2 FQNENV. This CDR3 contains 12 residues. CDR3 loop: CASSSTGNTIYF. CDR3 nucleotides: TGTGCCAGCAGCTCAACAGGAAACACCATATATTTT.

V usage is TRBV7-6 and J usage is TRBJ2-5; no reliable D call. The CDR3 is 14 amino acids. V was trimmed by 1 base and J by 3 bases, leaving 9 bases between them. From germline, CDR1 is SGHVS and CDR2 FNYEAQ. The CDR3: CASSLGAGEETQYF. The CDR3 nucleotides read TGTGCCAGCAGCTTAGGGGCAGGCGAAGAGACCCAGTACTTC.

The chain has TRBV7-6 and TRBJ2-5; D unresolved. The CDR3 sequence is 12 residues long. V lost 5 bases, J lost 5 bases, and 9 bases lay in between. Germline loops: CDR1 SGHVS, CDR2 FNYEAQ. The CDR3 loop is CASSPVFETQYF. CDR3 coding DNA: TGTGCCAGCAGCCCCGTTTTTGAGACCCAGTACTTC.

The chain joins TRBV29-1 to TRBJ2-7; D may match TRBD1 or TRBD2 (5 bases each). CDR1 SQVTM and CDR2 ANQGSEA come from the germline V gene. The CDR3 is made up of 14 amino acids. Trimming took 6 bases from V and 2 from J, leaving 17 bases between them. The CDR3 DNA follows: TGCAGCGTCCGCCGGGACGGAATGACCTACGAGCAGTACTTC. It encodes CSVRRDGMTYEQYF.

This clone was counted a few times. The V and J genes are TRBV28 and TRBJ1-4; D ambiguous. Germline V CDR1 and CDR2: MDHEN, SYDVKM. The CDR3 is 11 amino acids. Trimming took off 7 bases at V and 5 bases at J, with 5 bases between the two ends. In DNA form, the CDR3 reads TGTGCCAGCACCGCAAATGAAAAACTGTTTTTT. Its translation: CASTANEKLFF.

The chain carries TRBV19 and TRBJ1-1, with TRBD1 as a possible D gene (5 bases). CDR1 is LNHDA and CDR2 is SQIVND in the germline V gene (reference sequence). V was shortened by 3 bases and J by 2 bases, with 10 bases between the two germline ends. This CDR3 is 14 amino acids long. CDR3 nucleotides: TGTGCCAGTAGTATGGTGACAGCTAACACTGAAGCTTTCTTT. As protein: CASSMVTANTEAFF.

The CDR3 region has the DNA TGTGCCAGCAGCTTATGGAGCCACCCCAGGGGGGATACGCAGTATTTT. This translates into CASSLWSHPRGDTQYF. V gene TRBV7-2 combines with J gene TRBJ2-3, with 7 bases aligning to TRBD1. After removal of 2 bases from V and 6 bases from J, the junction contained 11 bases not matched to a gene. Germline CDR1 reads SGHTA; CDR2 reads FQGNSA. This CDR3 region has 16 residues.

This chain links TRBV25-1 with TRBJ1-5, with TRBD1 as a possible D gene (5 bases). Trimming removed 5 bases at V and 12 bases at J, with 11 bases between. CDR1 and CDR2 from the germline V gene are MGHDK and SYGVNS. The CDR3 length is 11 residues. In nucleotides, the CDR3 is TGTGCCAGCAGTCAAGGGGACTACCAGCATTTT. Translation: CASSQGDYQHF.

The genes are TRBV28 and TRBJ2-7; TRBD2 agrees at 10 bases. The CDR3 extends over 16 amino acids. The V and J ends lost 6 bases and 1 base, in that order; junction bases with no gene match: 9. In germline, CDR1 is MDHEN, CDR2 SYDVKM. CDR3 region: CASSSGLARPSYEQYF. CDR3 nucleotide sequence: TGTGCCAGCAGCTCGGGACTAGCGAGACCTTCCTACGAGCAGTACTTC. Based on the CDR3 plus reference TRBV28 and TRBJ2-7, the full variable domain is DVKVTQSSRYLVKRTGEKVFLECVQDMDHENMFWYRQDPGLGLRLIYFSYDVKMKEKGDIPEGYSVSREKKERFSLILESASTNQTSMYLCASSSGLARPSYEQYFGPGTRLTVT.

The chain couples TRBV13 to TRBJ2-3, with 8 bases fitting TRBD2. CDR3 length equals 18 residues. With V trimmed by 2 bases and J by 5 bases, 15 bases remained unmatched. The V gene's germline CDR1 is PRHDT and CDR2 FYEKMQ (reference sequence). The CDR3 reads CASSLIGGAGAPGDTQYF. CDR3 nucleotide sequence: TGTGCCAGCAGCTTAATCGGTGGAGCGGGGGCCCCGGGAGATACGCAGTATTTT.

The CDR3 reads CASSQSFGQGGAFF. As DNA, the CDR3 is TGTGCCAGCAGCCAATCGTTCGGCCAGGGCGGCGCTTTCTTT. This chain joins TRBV16 and TRBJ1-1, with TRBD1 as a possible D gene (5 bases). This CDR3 has 14 residues. CDR1 is KGHSY and CDR2 is FQNENV in the germline V gene. Between the trimmed V and J ends, which lost 0 bases and 11 bases, there was a span of 16 bases.

This chain's CDR3 is CASSIGGSYEQYF. CDR3 bases: TGTGCCAGTAGTATAGGGGGTAGCTACGAGCAGTACTTC. The rearrangement joins TRBV19 to TRBJ2-7; D is undetermined. Germline V gives CDR1 LNHDA, CDR2 SQIVND (reference sequence). The ends were cut back, 1 base at V and 3 bases at J, with 7 bases in the middle. The length of the CDR3 is 13 residues.

The chain couples TRBV27 to TRBJ2-1, with 10 bases aligning to TRBD2. In germline, CDR1 is MNHEY, CDR2 SMNVEV (reference sequence). Germline trimming cut 5 bases from V and 7 bases from J; bases unmatched to any gene: 8. This CDR3 has 15 amino acids. The CDR3 protein is CASSPLAGAPNEQFF. CDR3 DNA: TGTGCCAGCAGTCCCCTAGCGGGAGCCCCGAATGAGCAGTTCTTC.

This clone appeared many times. This rearrangement joins TRBV18 to TRBJ1-2, with 9 bases that match TRBD1. The CDR3 length is 18 residues. The ends lost 1 base at V and 3 bases at J; junction bases unmatched: 12. Germline CDR1 and CDR2: KGHSH and LQKENI. Written as DNA, the CDR3 is TGTGCCAGCTCACCACTGGTTGGGACAGGGCAAAGGGACTATGGCTACACCTTC. It yields the protein CASSPLVGTGQRDYGYTF.

The table lists this clone with many counts. This chain joins TRBV4-3 and TRBJ1-5; no clear D gene. Germline CDR1 reads LGHNA; CDR2 reads YSLEER. With 0 bases removed from V and 9 bases from J, the gap between germline ends came to 12 bases. This CDR3 contains 14 residues. The CDR3 DNA sequence: TGCGCCAGCAGCCAAGAGGGTGGCGCAGGGCCCCAGCATTTT. Its translation is CASSQEGGAGPQHF.

The V call is TRBV19, the J call TRBJ1-4; the match to TRBD1 covers 7 bases. CDR3 length equals 15 residues. Trimming took 6 bases from V and 8 from J; bases not matched to a gene: 12. The germline CDR1 and CDR2 sequences are LNHDA and SQIVND (reference sequence). The CDR3 DNA is TGTGCCAGTAGCAAAACGACAGGGATCAGCGAAAAACTGTTTTTT. Its translation: CASSKTTGISEKLFF.

This chain's CDR3 is CASNTGNHEQYF. In nucleotides, the CDR3 is TGTGCCAGCAATACAGGGAACCACGAGCAGTACTTC. The rearrangement joins TRBV28 to TRBJ2-7, with a weak D call TRBD1 (6 bases). The CDR3 spans 12 residues. Germline CDR1 MDHEN, CDR2 SYDVKM. The germline V and J ends were trimmed by 7 bases and 5 bases, with 12 bases remaining between them.

V gene TRBV5-1 combines with J gene TRBJ1-1; D may be TRBD1 (6 bases). The germline V and J ends were trimmed by 5 bases and 7 bases, with 12 bases remaining between them. The CDR3 sequence is 12 residues long. CDR1 is SGHRS, CDR2 YFSETQ, per germline. The CDR3 spells CASRRGMDEAFF. CDR3 nucleotide sequence: TGCGCCAGCAGAAGGGGGATGGATGAAGCTTTCTTT.

Concerning this clone: At one end the junction does not follow the germline gene, possibly because of a read error. The genes are TRBV30 and TRBJ2-6; no firm D call. CDR1 GTSNPN and CDR2 SVGIG come from the germline V gene (reference sequence). This CDR3 comprises 12 residues. The CDR3 sequence: CACRIGSNVLTF. The CDR3 DNA sequence: TGTGCCTGCCGTATTGGGTCCAACGTCCTGACTTTC.